This T cell receptor (beta chain) was sequenced during a study of blood T cell repertoires in COVID-19. In this sample, this clone turned up a few times. Trimming at V came to 5 bases and at J to 6 bases, leaving 9 bases not matched to a gene. CDR1 and CDR2 from the germline V gene are SGHTA and FQGNSA. The CDR3 is 15 residues long. Enrollment of patients from Seattle took place during active infection, with longitudinal follow-up. In the original analysis: Reference gene primer amplification gave estimated nucleated cell counts. The table came from immunoSEQ multiplex PCR; TCRdb's copy has only in-frame clones and leaves some out. That table supplies the V and J calls and clone size; D and trimming were determined from the DNA. The data hold about 230,000 clones, with approximately 90% observed a single time.

This clonotype was sampled from a man aged 45-65 years with COVID-19, enrolled during active disease. This chain uses TRBV7-2 with TRBJ1-5; 8 bases match TRBD1. Sequenced material: peripheral blood. The CDR3 DNA sequence: TGTGCCAGCAGCACCTACAGGGGGATTGGTCAGCCCCAGCATTTT. It translates to CASSTYRGIGQPQHF.